In this sample, the clone carrying this T cell receptor (beta chain) turned up many times. The antigen is not known. The data belong to a study of T cells in Graves' hyperthyroidism and ophthalmopathy. Study-level information: The initial diagnosis was the point when peripheral blood was collected, ahead of any treatment. Study-wide findings and caveats: Researchers report that a 13 V-J model separated ophthalmopathy from stable hyperthyroidism. Clonotypes that were expanded in thyroid above 0.001 mostly appeared in blood too.

Germline CDR1 reads KGHSH; CDR2 reads LQKENI. This CDR3 region has 13 residues. Trimming cost V 2 bases and J 3 bases, with 8 bases left between them. TCR beta CDR3 sequences were amplified from RNA transcripts. HTBI primers drove first-round RT-PCR of the TCR CDR3. TCRdb used MiXCR to reprocess the multiplex PCR reads, holding one entry per CDR3 protein. The sample includes about 350,000 distinct CDR3 sequences, roughly a sixth of them seen just once. Patients were aged 18 to 65, had disease duration under 2 months, and had newly diagnosed hyperthyroidism. The sample comprised blood. This chain joins TRBV18 and TRBJ2-7, with TRBD1 as a possible D gene (5 bases). This receptor was taken from a woman aged 30 to 39 with Graves' hyperthyroidism that later progressed to Graves' ophthalmopathy. As DNA, the CDR3 is TGTGCCAGCTCACCAGACAGCTACTACGAGCAGTACTTC. It is translated as CASSPDSYYEQYF.